Many counts were recorded for the clone carrying this TCR beta chain. The target antigen is unknown. This entry is derived from a study of T-cell reconstitution after alpha-beta-depleted transplantation in children. Preparing the TCRbeta library involved the use of unique molecular identifiers. Via MiXCR, TCRdb re-called the PCR reads, giving one row per CDR3 protein. The sample holds hundreds of thousands of distinct CDR3 sequences, roughly a tenth seen once. Trimming removed 1 base from V and 5 bases from J; junction bases left unmatched: 8. CDR3 length: 15 residues. Germline assignment: CDR1 SGHRS and CDR2 YFSETQ. The study, taken as a whole, reports: Expanded graft clones numbering several hundred reportedly gave rise to alpha-beta T cells about two months after transplant.

This specimen consisted of PBMCs, obtained before TCRalphabeta/CD19-depleted stem cell transplant. The clonotype originates from a child aged 2 to 15 with inherited bone marrow failure, due to receive a stem cell transplant. The chain couples TRBV5-1 to TRBJ2-7; the match to TRBD1 covers 8 bases. CDR3 region: CASSLLSTGAHEQYF. The CDR3 DNA is TGCGCCAGCAGCTTGCTCTCGACAGGGGCCCACGAGCAGTACTTC.